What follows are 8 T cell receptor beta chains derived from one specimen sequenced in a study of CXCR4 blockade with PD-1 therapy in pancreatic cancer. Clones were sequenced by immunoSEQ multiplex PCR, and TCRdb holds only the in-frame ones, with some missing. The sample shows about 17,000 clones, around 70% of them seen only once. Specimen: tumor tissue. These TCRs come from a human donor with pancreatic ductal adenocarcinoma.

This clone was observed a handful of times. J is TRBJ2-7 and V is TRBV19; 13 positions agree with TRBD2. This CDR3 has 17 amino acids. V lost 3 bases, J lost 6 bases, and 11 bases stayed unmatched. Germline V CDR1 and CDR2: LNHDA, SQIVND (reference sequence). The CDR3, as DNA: TGTGCCAGTAGTATTGGGCCGGGACTAGCGGGAAGGGTCGAGCAGTACTTC. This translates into CASSIGPGLAGRVEQYF.

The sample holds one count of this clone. The CDR3 bases are TGTGCCAGTACCTGGACAGGGACAGATACGCAGTATTTT. This encodes CASTWTGTDTQYF. The chain links TRBV19 to TRBJ2-3; 8 positions agree with TRBD1. V was clipped by 7 bases and J by 3 bases; unmatched bases: 3. CDR1 is LNHDA and CDR2 is SQIVND in the germline V gene (reference sequence). The CDR3 loop spans 13 amino acids.

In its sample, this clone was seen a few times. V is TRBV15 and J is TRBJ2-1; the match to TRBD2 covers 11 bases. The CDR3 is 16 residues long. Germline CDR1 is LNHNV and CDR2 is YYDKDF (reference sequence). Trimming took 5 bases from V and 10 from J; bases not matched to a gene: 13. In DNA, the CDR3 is TGTGCCACCAGCCTGGGGGGGCTAGCGGGAGGCAAAGAGCAGTTCTTC. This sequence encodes CATSLGGLAGGKEQFF.

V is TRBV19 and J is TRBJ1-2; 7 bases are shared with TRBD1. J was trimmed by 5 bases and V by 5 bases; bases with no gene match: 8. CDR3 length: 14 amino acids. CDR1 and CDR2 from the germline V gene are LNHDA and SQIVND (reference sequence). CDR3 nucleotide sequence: TGTGCCAGTAGTGCCCAGGGACAGAAATATGGCTACACCTTC. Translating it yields CASSAQGQKYGYTF. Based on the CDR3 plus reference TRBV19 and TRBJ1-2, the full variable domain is DGGITQSPKYLFRKEGQNVTLSCEQNLNHDAMYWYRQDPGQGLRLIYYSQIVNDFQKGDIAEGYSVSREKKESFPLTVTSAQKNPTAFYLCASSAQGQKYGYTFGSGTRLTVV.

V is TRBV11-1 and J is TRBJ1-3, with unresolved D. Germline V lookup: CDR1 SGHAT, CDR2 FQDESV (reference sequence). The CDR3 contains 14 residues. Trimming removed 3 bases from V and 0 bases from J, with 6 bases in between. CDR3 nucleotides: TGTGCCAGCAGCTTCAGCGGCTCTGGAAACACCATATATTTT. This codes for CASSFSGSGNTIYF.

The CDR3 bases are TGCGCCAGCAGCCAAGGGGGCAGGGCGAACACTGAAGCTTTCTTT. Translation gives CASSQGGRANTEAFF. The rearrangement uses TRBV5-1 and TRBJ1-1; 7 bases are shared with TRBD1. The CDR3 contains 15 residues. Germline V gene data show CDR1 as SGHRS and CDR2 as YFSETQ. J was trimmed by 1 base and V by 4 bases; bases with no gene match: 7.

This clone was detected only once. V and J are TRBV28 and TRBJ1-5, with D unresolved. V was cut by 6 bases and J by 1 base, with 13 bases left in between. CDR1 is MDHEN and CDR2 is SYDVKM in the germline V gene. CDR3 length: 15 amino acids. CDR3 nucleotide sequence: TGTGCCAGCAGATCGGGCCCGAACAGCAATCAGCCCCAGCATTTT. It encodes CASRSGPNSNQPQHF.

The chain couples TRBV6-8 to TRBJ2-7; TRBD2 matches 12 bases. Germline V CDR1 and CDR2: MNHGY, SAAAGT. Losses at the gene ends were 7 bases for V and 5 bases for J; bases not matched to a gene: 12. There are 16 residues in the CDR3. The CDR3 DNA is TGTGCCAGCACTAAAGAGGCGGGACTAGCGGGTGACGAGCAGTACTTC. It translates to CASTKEAGLAGDEQYF.